This T cell receptor beta chain was found in a study of blood T cell repertoires in COVID-19 (dated by TCRdb to about 2020). Concerning the study at large: Samples covering the acute and convalescent phases of COVID-19 were provided by collaborators in the United States, Italy and Spain. The prospective study material was composed of cDNA or gDNA derived from T cells, B-cell-depleted T cells, or PBMCs. A de-identified subject ID, COVID-19 status, age in years and sex were almost always included in the sample metadata. Samples were obtained from the ongoing ImmuneRACE study (first 160 participants) and from 1,254 subjects provided by 6 global collaborators. Where HLA class I and class II types were available, the types were taken from metadata supplied by the sample provider, not from assay-based typing. The repertoires were released in a freely available public database meant as a resource for research on the immune response to SARS-CoV-2. The dataset comprised deeply sampled blood TCRbeta repertoires from subjects exposed to, actively infected with, or recovered from COVID-19.

The immunoSEQ Assay, a bias-controlled multiplex PCR, was used to amplify TCRbeta CDR3 regions from genomic DNA. The published analysis was carried out like this. The number of nucleated cells in each sample was estimated from the amplification of reference gene primers within the assay. Sequence reads were collapsed and filtered to measure the absolute abundance of every unique TCRbeta CDR3 rearrangement. For each sample, productive Simpson clonality was calculated by taking the square root of Simpson's diversity index across productive rearrangements. Imported from immuneACCESS, the table was reduced by TCRdb to in-frame sequences with V and J called. These copies leave out some clones; in studies compared against another copy, an unresolved V gene accounts for under half, and the cause of the remainder is not known. The DNA was the basis for D and trimming; V, J and clone size are from that table. The sample table holds 53,000 or so clones, of which around 80% were seen once. The ten largest clones capture approximately 15% of the sample.

Turning to this clone: Its antigen is unknown. The input lacks base qualities; no much larger clone sits a single base away.

For CDR1 and CDR2, the germline V gene lists MRHNA and SNTAGT. Reading from cysteine to phenylalanine, the CDR3 counts 16 amino acids. Only the CDR3 part of the read is kept: 48 bases, read in frame from the first base. Trimming takes 8 bases from V and 0 bases from J, and the germline ends sit 17 bases apart. Whole blood was collected in K2EDTA tubes by collaborating institutions according to the institutions' own protocols. For TCRbeta analysis, collaborators shipped samples in one of three forms: frozen whole blood, isolated PBMCs, or DNA extracted from either of those sample types. What the work shows at the level of the full study, not this receptor alone: Clinical and demographic metadata were provided uncurated, with the amount varying by source and participant.

The clonotype was recovered from a human donor with active or convalescent COVID-19. The donor label of this sample is uncertain. The chain is made from TRBV6-4 and TRBJ1-3; TRBD1 is possibly the D segment (5 matching bases). Input material: peripheral blood. The nucleotides are TGTGCCAGCGGACAACAGGCTGGATCCTCTGGAAACACCATATATTTT. Its protein is CASGQQAGSSGNTIYF.